Shown below are 30 T cell receptor beta chains from a single sample sequenced in a study of shared clonotypes between healthy human individuals. Repertoires were generated with immunoSEQ multiplex PCR, while TCRdb's copy carries only in-frame clones and drops some. Among roughly 500,000 clones, around 78% were seen once, and the ten largest hold approximately 12%. The specimen sequenced was PBMCs. These TCRs come from a woman in her thirties or forties in good health. Some clones in this sample may be carry-over from other donors' samples.

The chain carries TRBV5-4 and TRBJ1-1; D not certain. Germline V gives CDR1 SGHNT, CDR2 YYREEE (reference sequence). The V end was cut by 7 bases, the J end by 0 bases, with 10 bases between. CDR3 length: 13 amino acids. The chain's CDR3 is CASRSDMNTEAFF. Here the CDR3 DNA reads TGTGCCAGCCGCTCAGACATGAACACTGAAGCTTTCTTT. Based on the CDR3 plus reference TRBV5-4 and TRBJ1-1, the full variable domain is ETGVTQSPTHLIKTRGQQVTLRCSSQSGHNTVSWYQQALGQGPQFIFQYYREEENGRGNFPPRFSGLQFPNYSSELNVNALELDDSALYLCASRSDMNTEAFFGQGTRLTVV.

The chain couples TRBV6-5 to TRBJ2-5; 7 bases match TRBD1. CDR1 MNHEY and CDR2 SVGAGI come from the germline V gene. The CDR3 loop spans 14 amino acids. V dropped 2 bases and J dropped 1; count of bases not matched to a gene: 1. CDR3 amino acids: CASSYGTAQETQYF. The CDR3 coding sequence is TGTGCCAGCAGTTACGGGACAGCCCAAGAGACCCAGTACTTC.

For this clone: At the DNA level, this CDR3 is encoded by other sequences in the same sample as well. This chain connects TRBV5-1 to TRBJ2-5, with TRBD2 identical over 8 bases. The CDR3 loop spans 15 amino acids. Germline CDR1 reads SGHRS; CDR2 reads YFSETQ. V lost 0 bases to trimming and J lost 1 base; unmatched junction nucleotides: 2. Here the CDR3 reads CASSLAGTSQETQYF. For the CDR3, the DNA is TGCGCCAGCAGCTTGGCCGGGACTAGCCAAGAGACCCAGTACTTC. The full variable domain, completed using reference TRBV5-1 and TRBJ2-5, is KAGVTQTPRYLIKTRGQQVTLSCSPISGHRSVSWYQQTPGQGLQFLFEYFSETQRNKGNFPGRFSGRQFSNSRSEMNVSTLELGDSALYLCASSLAGTSQETQYFGPGTRLLVL.

J is TRBJ1-1 and V is TRBV5-1; TRBD1 is a possible D gene (6 bases). From germline, CDR1 is SGHRS and CDR2 YFSETQ. CDR3 length: 14 amino acids. Trimming removed 6 bases from V and 4 bases from J, with 16 bases in between. The CDR3 bases are TGCGCCAGCACCTTACAGGGTGGCGGCACTGAAGCTTTCTTT. Protein: CASTLQGGGTEAFF.

The chain uses TRBV18 and TRBJ2-1; no definite D call. V was trimmed by 4 bases and J by 0 bases, leaving 7 bases between them. The CDR3 loop spans 14 amino acids. CDR1 KGHSH and CDR2 LQKENI come from the germline V gene. In DNA form, the CDR3 reads TGTGCCAGCTCACTCTTTAGCTCCTACAATGAGCAGTTCTTC. Residues: CASSLFSSYNEQFF.

As to this clone: A single base is all that separates this from a far larger clone, so a read error is likely. V and J are TRBV18 and TRBJ1-2; unclear D gene. The CDR3 contains 15 residues. Trimming removed 6 bases from V and 6 bases from J, with 20 bases in between. Germline loops: CDR1 KGHSH, CDR2 LQKENI. CDR3 sequence reads: CASSQTRETSHGYTF. The CDR3 DNA is TGTGCCAGCTCTCAAACCCGGGAGACATCCCATGGCTACACCTTC.

Ten or more counts support this clone. J is TRBJ2-1 and V is TRBV29-1, with 12 bases aligning to TRBD2. CDR3 length: 14 amino acids. Looked up from germline, CDR1 is SQVTM and CDR2 is ANQGSEA. With 3 bases clipped from V and 7 bases from J, the junction kept 4 bases outside the gene matches. CDR3 in DNA: TGCAGCGTTGAGCGACTAGCGGGAGTAAATGAGCAGTTCTTC. It specifies CSVERLAGVNEQFF.

The chain carries TRBV29-1 and TRBJ2-2, with a tentative D call TRBD1 (5 bases). Trimming shortened V by 4 bases and J by 0 bases, and 9 bases separated the two germline ends. Germline-derived CDR1 and CDR2 are SQVTM and ANQGSEA. The CDR3 contains 14 residues. The CDR3 sequence: CSVAETANTGELFF. Written as DNA, the CDR3 is TGCAGCGTTGCAGAGACAGCGAACACCGGGGAGCTGTTTTTT.

This chain connects TRBV6-6 to TRBJ2-3; TRBD2 matches at 7 bases. The ends lost 4 bases at V and 6 bases at J; junction bases unmatched: 7. Germline V gene data show CDR1 as MNHNY and CDR2 as SVGAGI (reference sequence). The CDR3 runs to 14 residues. Here the CDR3 DNA reads TGTGCCAGCAGTTCGACGGGGCGGGGGGATACGCAGTATTTT. It encodes CASSSTGRGDTQYF.

The V gene is TRBV7-8, the J gene TRBJ2-7, with TRBD2 as a possible D gene (7 bases). In germline, CDR1 is SGHVS, CDR2 FQNEAQ. V gave up 1 base and J gave up 3 bases, with 19 bases separating them. The CDR3 has 17 amino acids. The CDR3 loop reads CASSLDWGGQIVYEQYF. DNA for the CDR3: TGTGCCAGCAGCTTAGATTGGGGGGGACAAATAGTCTACGAGCAGTACTTC. Together with reference TRBV7-8 and TRBJ2-7, the CDR3 gives the full variable domain: GAGVSQSPRYKVAKRGQDVALRCDPISGHVSLFWYQQALGQGPEFLTYFQNEAQLDKSGLPSDRFFAERPEGSVSTLKIQRTQQEDSAVYLCASSLDWGGQIVYEQYFGPGTRLTVT.

The gene calls are TRBV29-1 and TRBJ1-3; 9 nucleotides line up with TRBD1. The CDR3 consists of 14 residues. Germline assignment: CDR1 SQVTM and CDR2 ANQGSEA. With V trimmed by 4 bases and J by 3 bases, 4 bases remained unmatched. CDR3 in DNA: TGCAGCGTTGTTGTGACAGGGGGTGGAAACACCATATATTTT. Its protein product is CSVVVTGGGNTIYF.

The chain couples TRBV4-2 to TRBJ2-2; D is possibly TRBD2 (5 bases). The CDR3 extends over 15 amino acids. Germline V gene data show CDR1 as LGHNA and CDR2 as YNFKEQ. V gave up 0 bases and J gave up 4 bases, with 9 bases separating them. This CDR3 reads CASSQEYSATGELFF. The CDR3 DNA reads TGTGCCAGCAGCCAAGAGTATAGCGCCACCGGGGAGCTGTTTTTT.

For the CDR3, the DNA is TGTGCCAGCAGCTTAGGGCTAGTATACAATGAGCAGTTCTTC. This codes for CASSLGLVYNEQFF. V gene TRBV7-3 combines with J gene TRBJ2-1; D unclear. The V end was cut by 2 bases, the J end by 4 bases, with 9 bases between. Germline V gene lookup returns CDR1 SGHTA and CDR2 FQGTGA. The length of the CDR3 is 14 residues.

The V call is TRBV7-2, the J call TRBJ1-2, with 7 nucleotides matching TRBD1. The CDR3 has 14 amino acids. V shed 2 bases and J 7 bases; nucleotides not matched to a gene: 7. Germline CDR1 and CDR2: SGHTA and FQGNSA. In DNA, the CDR3 is TGTGCCAGCAGCTTATTCGACAGGGCCGGTGGCTACACCTTC. This sequence encodes CASSLFDRAGGYTF.

This clone has a single count. This sequence joins TRBV5-1 and TRBJ2-5, with a weak D call TRBD2 (7 bases). This CDR3 has 16 residues. V lost 2 bases and J 5 bases, leaving 19 bases between the germline ends. Germline CDR1 and CDR2: SGHRS and YFSETQ. DNA of the CDR3: TGCGCCAGCAGCTTCCAAGCCCAACAGGGAGGGGAGACCCAGTACTTC. Amino acids: CASSFQAQQGGETQYF.

The CDR3 is CASSPLGLQETQYF. In nucleotides, the CDR3 is TGTGCCAGTAGTCCCCTGGGACTGCAAGAGACCCAGTACTTC. This sequence joins TRBV19 and TRBJ2-5; tentative D call: TRBD2 (6 bases). V was cut by 5 bases and J by 2 bases, with 12 bases left in between. This CDR3 spans 14 amino acids. Germline values: CDR1 LNHDA, CDR2 SQIVND (reference sequence). Using reference TRBV19 and TRBJ2-5 for the parts outside the CDR3, the full variable domain is DGGITQSPKYLFRKEGQNVTLSCEQNLNHDAMYWYRQDPGQGLRLIYYSQIVNDFQKGDIAEGYSVSREKKESFPLTVTSAQKNPTAFYLCASSPLGLQETQYFGPGTRLLVL.

The V gene is TRBV29-1, the J gene TRBJ2-1; D is perhaps TRBD1 (5 bases). The ends were cut back, 3 bases at V and 7 bases at J, with 10 bases in the middle. Germline CDR1 SQVTM, CDR2 ANQGSEA. This CDR3 comprises 12 residues. The CDR3 DNA reads TGCAGCGTTGAGGGGCCCGCGAATGAGCAGTTCTTC. Translation: CSVEGPANEQFF.

The chain employs TRBV15 and TRBJ1-5, with 7 bases identical to TRBD1. J lost 7 bases, V lost 0 bases, and 6 bases had no gene match. This CDR3 comprises 15 residues. CDR1 is LNHNV, CDR2 YYDKDF, per germline (reference sequence). The CDR3 DNA follows: TGTGCCACCAGCAGAGATTTAGGGGGCTCGCAGCCCCAGCATTTT. Translation: CATSRDLGGSQPQHF.

This rearrangement joins TRBV6-1 to TRBJ2-5; 7 bases are a match to TRBD2. CDR1 is MNHNS, CDR2 SASEGT, per germline. V gave up 0 bases and J gave up 9 bases; unmatched junction bases: 7. This CDR3 comprises 14 residues. The CDR3 here is CASSEAAGDGAQYF. The CDR3 DNA reads as TGTGCCAGCAGTGAAGCGGCGGGAGACGGGGCCCAGTACTTC.

The CDR3 sequence is CASSLTSGVGELFF. The DNA for the CDR3 is TGTGCCAGCAGCTTAACATCTGGAGTCGGGGAGCTGTTTTTT. The rearrangement uses TRBV7-9 and TRBJ2-2; D unresolved. Germline CDR1 SEHNR, CDR2 FQNEAQ (reference sequence). Trimming left V 2 bases short and J 7 bases short, with 11 bases between. The CDR3 runs to 14 residues.

This clone was found many times. The chain recombines TRBV5-1 with TRBJ2-3; D possibly corresponds to TRBD2 (6 bases). CDR1 is SGHRS and CDR2 is YFSETQ in the germline V gene. The CDR3 spans 15 residues. Trimming took 4 bases from V and 2 from J, leaving 14 bases between them. The CDR3 loop is CASSPGGFDTDTQYF. The CDR3 DNA reads TGCGCCAGCAGCCCTGGAGGGTTCGACACAGATACGCAGTATTTT.

This clone was seen just once. This rearrangement joins TRBV6-1 to TRBJ2-7; possibly TRBD1 for D (6 bases). V was pared by 3 bases and J by 0 bases, with 15 bases between. The CDR3 has 16 amino acids. CDR1 is MNHNS and CDR2 is SASEGT in the germline V gene. The CDR3 sequence: CASSDEPGDPSYEQYF. The CDR3 bases are TGTGCCAGCAGTGATGAACCAGGGGACCCCTCCTACGAGCAGTACTTC.

The CDR3 loop is CASSEGRSSYNEQFF. Written as DNA, the CDR3 is TGCGCCAGCAGCGAGGGACGGAGCTCCTACAATGAGCAGTTCTTC. The chain carries TRBV5-1 and TRBJ2-1; D is perhaps TRBD1 or TRBD2 (5 bases each). CDR1 is SGHRS, CDR2 YFSETQ, per germline. The CDR3 totals 15 residues. Trimming left V 4 bases short and J 0 bases short, with 11 bases between.

V usage is TRBV18 and J usage is TRBJ2-2; no clear D gene. From germline, CDR1 is KGHSH and CDR2 LQKENI. The CDR3 has 16 amino acids. V lost 3 bases and J lost 2, with 13 bases in between. CDR3 nucleotides: TGTGCCAGCTCACCCCTCTTCCAAACTAACACCGGGGAGCTGTTTTTT. Protein: CASSPLFQTNTGELFF.

This chain connects TRBV5-6 to TRBJ2-1; perhaps TRBD1 as D (6 bases). CDR1 is SGHDT and CDR2 is YYEEEE in the germline V gene. This CDR3 is built from 13 residues. Trimming removed 1 base from V and 12 bases from J, with 14 bases in between. The DNA for the CDR3 is TGTGCCAGCAGCTTGAGGGGGATGGGGCTGCAGTTCTTC. Translation: CASSLRGMGLQFF.

Comment on this clone: A much more abundant neighbour one base away suggests this may be a read error. The rearrangement joins TRBV5-6 to TRBJ2-7, with D possibly TRBD1 on 5 matching bases. V was shortened by 0 bases and J by 5 bases, with 12 bases between the two germline ends. The CDR3 totals 14 residues. Per the germline V gene, CDR1 is SGHDT and CDR2 is YYEEEE. CDR3: CASSLGQRLHEQYF. The CDR3 nucleotides are TGTGCCAGCAGCTTGGGACAGAGGCTCCACGAGCAGTACTTC.

This clone was seen a handful of times. The chain is built from TRBV28 and TRBJ2-7, with D hard to call. Germline CDR1 is MDHEN and CDR2 is SYDVKM. V was clipped by 5 bases and J by 0 bases, with 5 bases between them. The CDR3 contains 12 residues. The CDR3 coding sequence is TGTGCCAGCAGTACCAACTCCTACGAGCAGTACTTC. Its protein product is CASSTNSYEQYF.

Concerning this clone: This sequence is one base from a far larger clone and is likely a read error. The rearrangement uses TRBV2 and TRBJ1-1; TRBD1 aligns across 7 bases. Germline V CDR1 and CDR2: SNHLY, FYNNEI. V lost 6 bases and J lost 0; bases outside the gene matches: 1. The CDR3 runs 13 residues. In DNA form, the CDR3 reads TGTGCCAGCAGCGACAGGGTGAACACTGAAGCTTTCTTT. Translating gives CASSDRVNTEAFF.

This clone was detected a few times. The chain recombines TRBV9 with TRBJ2-1, with D unresolved. The germline V gene encodes CDR1 SGDLS and CDR2 YYNGEE. Deletions cut 0 bases from V and 6 bases from J, with 7 bases between. The CDR3 spans 13 residues. This CDR3 is CASSVEWVNEQFF. Here the CDR3 DNA reads TGTGCCAGCAGCGTAGAGTGGGTCAATGAGCAGTTCTTC.

Comments on this clone: The same CDR3 is also encoded by other DNA sequences in this sample. The V and J genes are TRBV13 and TRBJ2-7; D not resolved. Germline CDR1 PRHDT, CDR2 FYEKMQ (reference sequence). This CDR3 has 12 amino acids. The V end was cut by 0 bases, the J end by 3 bases, with 3 bases between. CDR3 loop: CASSLGGYEQYF. In DNA, the CDR3 is TGTGCCAGCAGCTTAGGGGGCTACGAGCAGTACTTC.